What follows describes a single T cell receptor beta chain. Sequencing targeted TCR beta in blood CD8+ and CD4+ T cells. The TEMRA cells underwent FACS enrichment, while the CD8+ and CD4+ T cells underwent negative isolation. The record originates from a study of CD8 T cells in Susac syndrome. CDR3 length equals 14 residues. From germline, CDR1 is SGHVS and CDR2 FNYEAQ. With 1 base removed from V and 2 bases from J, the gap between germline ends came to 8 bases. Reverse transcription of about 0.45 to 1 ug RNA was performed with random hexamers. Each CDR3 protein is one row after TCRdb ran MiXCR on the immunoSEQ multiplex PCR reads. The repertoire includes 250,000 to 300,000 distinct CDR3 sequences, about 88% of them detected once, and approximately 0.11% sits in the top ten.

The sequencing input was CD8+ T cells from PBMCs. The chain is built from TRBV7-6 and TRBJ1-1; the D gene is possibly TRBD1 (5 bases). This receptor was taken from a human donor with multiple sclerosis. CDR3 in amino acids: CASSLGGANTEAFF. The CDR3 DNA is TGTGCCAGCAGCTTAGGAGGGGCAAACACTGAAGCTTTCTTT.